Included here is one TCR beta chain sequence, with context. The CDR3 length is 13 residues. Unmatched junction bases numbered 3, after V lost 3 bases and J lost 7 bases. The germline CDR1 and CDR2 sequences are KGHSH and LQKENI. The data originate from a study of T cell changes during pregnancy in multiple sclerosis. Libraries were prepared by immunoSEQ multiplex PCR; TCRdb keeps only in-frame clonotypes and omits some of them. This sample has 55,000 to 80,000 clones, with 85% to 90% found just once. The chain couples TRBV18 to TRBJ2-7; 10 positions match TRBD2. Sequenced here: peripheral blood, sampled after pregnancy. The receptor was isolated from a female donor in good health, enrolled as a control in a pregnancy study. CDR3 sequence (DNA): TGTGCCAGCTCACCCGGGACTAGCGAGGAGCAGTACTTC. This codes for CASSPGTSEEQYF.